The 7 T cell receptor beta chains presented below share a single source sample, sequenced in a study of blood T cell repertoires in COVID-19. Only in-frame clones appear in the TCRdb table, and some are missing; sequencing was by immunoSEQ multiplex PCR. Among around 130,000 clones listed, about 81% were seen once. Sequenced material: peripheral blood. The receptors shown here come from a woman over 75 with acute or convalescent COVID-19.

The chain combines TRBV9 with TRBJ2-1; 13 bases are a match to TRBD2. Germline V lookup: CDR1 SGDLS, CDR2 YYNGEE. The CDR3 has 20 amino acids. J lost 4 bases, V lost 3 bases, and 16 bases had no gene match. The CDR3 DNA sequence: TGTGCCAGCAGCGACCGGACTAGCGGGGGACACGGCCCTTCTTACAATGAGCAGTTCTTC. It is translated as CASSDRTSGGHGPSYNEQFF.

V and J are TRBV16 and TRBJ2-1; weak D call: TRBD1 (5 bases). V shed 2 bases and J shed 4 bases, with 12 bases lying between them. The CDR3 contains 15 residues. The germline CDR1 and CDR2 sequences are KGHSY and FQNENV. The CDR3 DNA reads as TGTGCCAGCAGCCAAGCACTGACAGCTTACAATGAGCAGTTCTTC. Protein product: CASSQALTAYNEQFF. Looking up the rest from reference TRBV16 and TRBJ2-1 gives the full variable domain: GEEVAQTPKHLVRGEGQKAKLYCAPIKGHSYVFWYQQVLKNEFKFLISFQNENVFDETGMPKERFSAKCLPNSPCSLEIQATKLEDSAVYFCASSQALTAYNEQFFGPGTRLTVL.

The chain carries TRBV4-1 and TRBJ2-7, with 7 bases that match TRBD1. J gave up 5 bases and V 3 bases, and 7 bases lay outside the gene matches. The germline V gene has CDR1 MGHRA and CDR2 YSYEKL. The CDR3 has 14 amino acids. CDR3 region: CASSQPGTVDEQYF. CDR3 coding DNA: TGCGCCAGCAGCCAGCCGGGGACAGTCGACGAGCAGTACTTC.

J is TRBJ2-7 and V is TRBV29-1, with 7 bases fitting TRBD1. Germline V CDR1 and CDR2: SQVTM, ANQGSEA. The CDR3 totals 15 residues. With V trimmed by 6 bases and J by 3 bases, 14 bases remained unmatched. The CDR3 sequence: CSVAMDRPSYYEQYF. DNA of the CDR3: TGCAGCGTGGCAATGGACAGGCCCTCCTACTACGAGCAGTACTTC.

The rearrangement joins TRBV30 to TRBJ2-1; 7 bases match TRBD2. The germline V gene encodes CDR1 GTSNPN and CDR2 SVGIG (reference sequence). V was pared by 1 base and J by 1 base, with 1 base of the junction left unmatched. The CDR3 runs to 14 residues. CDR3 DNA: TGTGCCTGGAGTGAGGGAGGGTCCTACAATGAGCAGTTCTTC. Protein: CAWSEGGSYNEQFF.

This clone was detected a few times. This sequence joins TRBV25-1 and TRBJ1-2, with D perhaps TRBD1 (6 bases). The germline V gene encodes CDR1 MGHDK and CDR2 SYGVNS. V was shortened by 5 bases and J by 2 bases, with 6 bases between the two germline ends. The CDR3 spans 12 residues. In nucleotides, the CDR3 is TGTGCCAGCAGTACAGGGAACTATGGCTACACCTTC. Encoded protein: CASSTGNYGYTF.

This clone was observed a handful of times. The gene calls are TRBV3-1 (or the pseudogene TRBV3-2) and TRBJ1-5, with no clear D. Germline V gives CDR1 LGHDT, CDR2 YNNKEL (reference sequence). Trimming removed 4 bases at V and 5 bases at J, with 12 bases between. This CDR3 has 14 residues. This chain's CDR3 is CASSRFRSDQPQHF. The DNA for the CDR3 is TGTGCCAGCAGCCGCTTCAGGTCCGATCAGCCCCAGCATTTT.